Judged by abundance, the clone carrying this T cell receptor beta chain is medium-sized (0.01 to 0.1%). Its matching antigen is unknown. cDNA was made from approximately 0.55 ug RNA using alpha and beta constant primers. Using multiplexing indices, alpha and beta chain libraries were generated apart by chain-specific third strand synthesis. One entry per CDR3 protein results from TCRdb running MiXCR on the 5' RACE reads. Of approximately 15,000 distinct CDR3 sequences detected, approximately 7% appear once; the ten largest clones hold 7% to 10%. Germline V gene sequence: CDR1 KGHSH, CDR2 LQKENI. The CDR3 loop spans 12 amino acids. The germline V and J ends were trimmed by 6 bases and 3 bases, with 7 bases remaining between them. The data were obtained in a study of HIV-infected patients and healthy controls. Notes on the study in general: HIV+ repertoires were severely depleted of MAIT alpha-chain CDR3s, unlike healthy controls.

All unsorted peripheral T cells were captured because whole blood was used without fractionation. The RNA source was a roughly 2.3 ml peripheral blood draw. Sequencing was done on a sample of blood. The source is an adult in good health. The chain has TRBV18 and TRBJ2-3; no firm D call. This CDR3 reads CASSPGTDTQYF. In DNA form, the CDR3 reads TGTGCCAGCTCGCCTGGGACAGATACGCAGTATTTT.